This TCR beta chain is from a study of regulatory T cells in long-lasting Graves disease. Study at large: The term persistent Graves' disease signified upward of 5 years on antithyroid drugs with positive TSH receptor antibodies.

V was trimmed by 3 bases and J by 8 bases, leaving 19 bases between them. CDR1 SEHNR and CDR2 FQNEAQ come from the germline V gene (reference sequence). This CDR3 has 16 residues. Time point specified: persistent/refractory GD, antithyroid drugs over 5 years with positive TRAb. Construction of the TCR library relied on RNA isolated from PBMCs. According to the study, TCR beta libraries were built with iRepertoire HTBI primers and CDR3-region Arm-PCR. TCRdb independently ran MiXCR on the multiplex PCR reads; one entry per CDR3 protein. The data contain 650,000 to 700,000 distinct CDR3 sequences, 30% of them seen just once; the ten biggest clones take up about 40%. With respect to this clonotype: The antigen is undetermined.

Points from the study as a whole: Persistent disease exhibited a predilection for TRBV28, TRBJ1-2 and TRBJ2-5. A greater number of public clonotypes (about 3,000) was shared by persistent patients than by new patients (approximately 910).

The starting material was peripheral blood mononuclear cells (PBMCs), obtained when the disease was refractory, from a patient treated with antithyroid drugs. J is TRBJ1-4 and V is TRBV7-9; TRBD1 is a possible D gene (5 bases). The TCR was taken from a female donor with Graves disease. The CDR3 nucleotides are TGTGCCAGCAGCTTCCAACTGGGGCGGACGGGAGAAAAACTGTTTTTT. Translation gives CASSFQLGRTGEKLFF.